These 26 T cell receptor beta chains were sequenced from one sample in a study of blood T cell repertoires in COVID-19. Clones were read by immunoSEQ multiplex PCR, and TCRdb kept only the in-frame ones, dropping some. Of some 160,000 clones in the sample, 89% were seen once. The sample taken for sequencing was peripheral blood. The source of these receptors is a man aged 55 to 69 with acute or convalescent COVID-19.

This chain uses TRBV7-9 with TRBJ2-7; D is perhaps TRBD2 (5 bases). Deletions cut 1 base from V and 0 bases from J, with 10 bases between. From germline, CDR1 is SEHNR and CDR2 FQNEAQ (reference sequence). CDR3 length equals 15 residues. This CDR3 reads CASSLGAVSSYEQYF. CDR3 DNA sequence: TGTGCCAGCAGCTTAGGAGCGGTAAGCTCCTACGAGCAGTACTTC. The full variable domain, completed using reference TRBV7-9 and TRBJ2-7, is DTGVSQNPRHKITKRGQNVTFRCDPISEHNRLYWYRQTLGQGPEFLTYFQNEAQLEKSRLLSDRFSAERPKGSFSTLEIQRTEQGDSAMYLCASSLGAVSSYEQYFGPGTRLTVT.

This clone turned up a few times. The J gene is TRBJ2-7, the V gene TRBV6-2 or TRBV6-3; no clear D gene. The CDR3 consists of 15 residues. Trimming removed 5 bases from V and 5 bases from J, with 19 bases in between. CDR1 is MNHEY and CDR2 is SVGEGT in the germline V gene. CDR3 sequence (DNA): TGTGCCAGCAGTAGTGGGCCACCTTATCAAAACGAGCAGTACTTC. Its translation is CASSSGPPYQNEQYF.

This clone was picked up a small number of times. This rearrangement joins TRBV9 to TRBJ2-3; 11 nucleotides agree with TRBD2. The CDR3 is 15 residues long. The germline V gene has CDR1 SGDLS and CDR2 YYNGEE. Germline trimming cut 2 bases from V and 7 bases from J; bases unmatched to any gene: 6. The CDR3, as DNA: TGTGCCAGCAGCGTGACTAGCGGGGCGTCAAATACGCAGTATTTT. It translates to CASSVTSGASNTQYF.

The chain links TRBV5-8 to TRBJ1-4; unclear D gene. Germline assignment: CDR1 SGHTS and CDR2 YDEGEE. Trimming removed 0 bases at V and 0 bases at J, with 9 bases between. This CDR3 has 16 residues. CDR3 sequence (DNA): TGTGCCAGCAGCTTGGGGAGCCTTGCAACTAATGAAAAACTGTTTTTT. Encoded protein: CASSLGSLATNEKLFF.

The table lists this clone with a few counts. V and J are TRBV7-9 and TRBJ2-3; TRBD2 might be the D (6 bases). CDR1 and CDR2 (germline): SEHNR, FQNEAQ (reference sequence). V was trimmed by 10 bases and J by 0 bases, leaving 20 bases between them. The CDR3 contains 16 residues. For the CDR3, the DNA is TGTGCCACCCCCCTAGCAACGGCGGGGAGCACAGATACGCAGTATTTT. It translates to CATPLATAGSTDTQYF.

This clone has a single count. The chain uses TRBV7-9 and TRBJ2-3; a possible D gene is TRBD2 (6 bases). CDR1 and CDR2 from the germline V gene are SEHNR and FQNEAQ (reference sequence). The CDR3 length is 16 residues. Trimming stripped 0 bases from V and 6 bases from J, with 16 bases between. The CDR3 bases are TGTGCCAGCAGCTTAGCTAGCGGTGGGATTTCCGATACGCAGTATTTT. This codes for CASSLASGGISDTQYF. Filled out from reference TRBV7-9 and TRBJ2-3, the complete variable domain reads DTGVSQNPRHKITKRGQNVTFRCDPISEHNRLYWYRQTLGQGPEFLTYFQNEAQLEKSRLLSDRFSAERPKGSFSTLEIQRTEQGDSAMYLCASSLASGGISDTQYFGPGTRLTVL.

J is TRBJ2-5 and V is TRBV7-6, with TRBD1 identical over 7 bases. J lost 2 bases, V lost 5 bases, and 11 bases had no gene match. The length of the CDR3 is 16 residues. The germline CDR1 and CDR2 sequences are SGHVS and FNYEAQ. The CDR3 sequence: CASSLSHRGNQETQYF. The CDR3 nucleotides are TGTGCCAGCAGCCTTTCGCACAGGGGAAATCAAGAGACCCAGTACTTC.

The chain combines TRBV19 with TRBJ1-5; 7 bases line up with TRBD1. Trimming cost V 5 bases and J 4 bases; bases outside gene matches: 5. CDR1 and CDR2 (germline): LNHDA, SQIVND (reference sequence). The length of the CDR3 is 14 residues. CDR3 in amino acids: CASSSGTANQPQHF. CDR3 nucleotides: TGTGCCAGTAGTTCCGGGACAGCGAATCAGCCCCAGCATTTT.

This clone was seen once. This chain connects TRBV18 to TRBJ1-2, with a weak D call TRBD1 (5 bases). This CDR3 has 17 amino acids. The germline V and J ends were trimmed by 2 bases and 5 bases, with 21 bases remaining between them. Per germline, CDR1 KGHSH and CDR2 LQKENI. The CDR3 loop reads CASSPRAGVADFYGYTF. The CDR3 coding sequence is TGTGCCAGCTCACCAAGGGCGGGGGTCGCGGACTTTTATGGCTACACCTTC.

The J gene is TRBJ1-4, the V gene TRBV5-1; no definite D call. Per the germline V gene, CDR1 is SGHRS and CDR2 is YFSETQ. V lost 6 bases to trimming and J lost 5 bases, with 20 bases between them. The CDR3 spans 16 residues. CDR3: CASTLDRNRENEKLFF. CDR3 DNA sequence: TGCGCCAGCACCCTCGATCGCAACAGAGAGAATGAAAAACTGTTTTTT.

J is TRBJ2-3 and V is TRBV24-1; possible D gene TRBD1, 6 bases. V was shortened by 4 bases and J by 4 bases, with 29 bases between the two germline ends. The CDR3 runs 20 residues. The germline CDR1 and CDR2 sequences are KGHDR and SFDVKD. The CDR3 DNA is TGTGCCACCAGTGACCCGGCAGGGGCCAGGGCCGCTACGACCCCAGATACGCAGTATTTT. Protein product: CATSDPAGARAATTPDTQYF.

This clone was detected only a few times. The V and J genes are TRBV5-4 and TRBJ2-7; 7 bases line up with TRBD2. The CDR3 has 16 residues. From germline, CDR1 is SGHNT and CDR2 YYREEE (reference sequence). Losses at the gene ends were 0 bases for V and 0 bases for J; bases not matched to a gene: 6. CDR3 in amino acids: CASSLGGGTTSYEQYF. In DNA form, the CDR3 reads TGTGCCAGCAGCTTGGGGGGAGGGACGACCTCCTACGAGCAGTACTTC. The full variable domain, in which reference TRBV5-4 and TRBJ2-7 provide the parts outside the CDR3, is ETGVTQSPTHLIKTRGQQVTLRCSSQSGHNTVSWYQQALGQGPQFIFQYYREEENGRGNFPPRFSGLQFPNYSSELNVNALELDDSALYLCASSLGGGTTSYEQYFGPGTRLTVT.

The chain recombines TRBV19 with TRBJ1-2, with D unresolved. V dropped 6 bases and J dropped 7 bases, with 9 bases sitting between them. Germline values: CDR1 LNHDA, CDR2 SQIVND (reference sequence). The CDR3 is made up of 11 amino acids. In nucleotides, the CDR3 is TGTGCCAGTAGCCAGGATAGTGGCTACACCTTC. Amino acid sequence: CASSQDSGYTF.

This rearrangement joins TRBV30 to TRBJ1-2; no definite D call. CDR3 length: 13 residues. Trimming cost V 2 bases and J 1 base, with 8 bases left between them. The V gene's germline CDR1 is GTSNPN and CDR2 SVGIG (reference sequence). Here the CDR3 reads CAWSLGINYGYTF. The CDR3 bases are TGTGCCTGGAGTCTCGGGATTAACTATGGCTACACCTTC.

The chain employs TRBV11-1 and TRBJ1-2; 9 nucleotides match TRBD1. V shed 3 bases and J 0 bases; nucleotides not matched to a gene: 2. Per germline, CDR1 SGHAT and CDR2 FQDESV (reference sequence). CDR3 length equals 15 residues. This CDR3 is CASSLGQGANYGYTF. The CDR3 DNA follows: TGTGCCAGCAGCTTGGGACAGGGAGCTAACTATGGCTACACCTTC.

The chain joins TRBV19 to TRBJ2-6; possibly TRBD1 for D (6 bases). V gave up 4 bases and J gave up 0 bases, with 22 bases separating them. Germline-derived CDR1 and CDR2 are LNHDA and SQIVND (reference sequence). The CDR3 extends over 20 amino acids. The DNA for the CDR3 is TGTGCCAGTAGTAGTTCTGTCCCCAGGACAGTTTTCTCTGGGGCCAACGTCCTGACTTTC. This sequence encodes CASSSSVPRTVFSGANVLTF.

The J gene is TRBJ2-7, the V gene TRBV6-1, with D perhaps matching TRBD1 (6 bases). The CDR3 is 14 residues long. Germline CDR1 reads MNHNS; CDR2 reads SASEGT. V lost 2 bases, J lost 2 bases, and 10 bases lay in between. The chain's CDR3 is CASSERQDTYEQYF. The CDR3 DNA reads TGTGCCAGCAGTGAACGACAGGACACCTACGAGCAGTACTTC.

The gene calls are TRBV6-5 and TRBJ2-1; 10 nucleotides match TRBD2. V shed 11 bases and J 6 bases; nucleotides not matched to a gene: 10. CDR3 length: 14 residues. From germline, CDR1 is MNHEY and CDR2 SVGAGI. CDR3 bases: TGTGCCGGACGGACTAGCGGTCGATCCAATGAGCAGTTCTTC. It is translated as CAGRTSGRSNEQFF.

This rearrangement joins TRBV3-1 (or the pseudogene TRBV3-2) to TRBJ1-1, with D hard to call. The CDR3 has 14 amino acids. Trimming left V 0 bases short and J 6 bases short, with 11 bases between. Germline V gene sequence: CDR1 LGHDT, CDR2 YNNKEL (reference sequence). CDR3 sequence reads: CASSQEEARSEAFF. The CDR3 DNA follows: TGTGCCAGCAGCCAAGAGGAGGCGCGATCTGAAGCTTTCTTT.

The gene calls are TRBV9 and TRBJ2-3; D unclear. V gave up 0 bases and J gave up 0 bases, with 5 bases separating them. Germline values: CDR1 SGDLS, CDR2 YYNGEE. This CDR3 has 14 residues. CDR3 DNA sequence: TGTGCCAGCAGCGTAGCCCTCAGCACAGATACGCAGTATTTT. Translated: CASSVALSTDTQYF.

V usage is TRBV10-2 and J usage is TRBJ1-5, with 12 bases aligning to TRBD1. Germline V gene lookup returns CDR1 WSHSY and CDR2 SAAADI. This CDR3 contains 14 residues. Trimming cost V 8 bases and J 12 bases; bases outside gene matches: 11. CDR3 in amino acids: CASGPGTGGTVQHF. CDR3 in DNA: TGCGCCAGCGGTCCTGGGACAGGGGGCACGGTCCAGCATTTT.

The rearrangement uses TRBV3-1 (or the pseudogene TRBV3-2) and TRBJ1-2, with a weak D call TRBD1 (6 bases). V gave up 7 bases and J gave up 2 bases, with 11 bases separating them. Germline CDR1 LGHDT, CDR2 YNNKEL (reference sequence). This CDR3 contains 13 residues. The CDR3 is CASMSDSNYGYTF. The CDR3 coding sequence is TGTGCCAGCATGTCGGACAGCAACTATGGCTACACCTTC.

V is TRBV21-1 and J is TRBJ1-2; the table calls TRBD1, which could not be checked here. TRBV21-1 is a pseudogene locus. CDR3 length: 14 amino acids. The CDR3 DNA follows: TGTGCCAGCAGCAAAGGTAACAGGTCCTATGGCTACACCTTC. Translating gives CASSKGNRSYGYTF.

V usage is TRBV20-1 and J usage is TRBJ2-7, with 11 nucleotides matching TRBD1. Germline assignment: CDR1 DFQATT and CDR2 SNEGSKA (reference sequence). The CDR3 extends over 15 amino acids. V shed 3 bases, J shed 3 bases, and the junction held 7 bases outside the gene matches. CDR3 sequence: CSASSYGTGGYEQYF. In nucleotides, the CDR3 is TGCAGTGCTAGTTCTTATGGGACAGGGGGCTACGAGCAGTACTTC.

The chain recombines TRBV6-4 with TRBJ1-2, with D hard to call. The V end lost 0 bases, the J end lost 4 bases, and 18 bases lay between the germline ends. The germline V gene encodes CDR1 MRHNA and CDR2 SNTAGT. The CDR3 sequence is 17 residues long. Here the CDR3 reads CASSDSKRMAGSYGYTF. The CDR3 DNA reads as TGTGCCAGCAGTGACTCCAAGAGAATGGCGGGGTCCTATGGCTACACCTTC.

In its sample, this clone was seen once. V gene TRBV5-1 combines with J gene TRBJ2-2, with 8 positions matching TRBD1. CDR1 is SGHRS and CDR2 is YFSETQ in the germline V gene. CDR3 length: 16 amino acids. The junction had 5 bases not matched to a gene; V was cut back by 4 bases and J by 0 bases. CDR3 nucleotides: TGCGCCAGCAGCCCGGACAGGGACGCGAACACCGGGGAGCTGTTTTTT. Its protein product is CASSPDRDANTGELFF.